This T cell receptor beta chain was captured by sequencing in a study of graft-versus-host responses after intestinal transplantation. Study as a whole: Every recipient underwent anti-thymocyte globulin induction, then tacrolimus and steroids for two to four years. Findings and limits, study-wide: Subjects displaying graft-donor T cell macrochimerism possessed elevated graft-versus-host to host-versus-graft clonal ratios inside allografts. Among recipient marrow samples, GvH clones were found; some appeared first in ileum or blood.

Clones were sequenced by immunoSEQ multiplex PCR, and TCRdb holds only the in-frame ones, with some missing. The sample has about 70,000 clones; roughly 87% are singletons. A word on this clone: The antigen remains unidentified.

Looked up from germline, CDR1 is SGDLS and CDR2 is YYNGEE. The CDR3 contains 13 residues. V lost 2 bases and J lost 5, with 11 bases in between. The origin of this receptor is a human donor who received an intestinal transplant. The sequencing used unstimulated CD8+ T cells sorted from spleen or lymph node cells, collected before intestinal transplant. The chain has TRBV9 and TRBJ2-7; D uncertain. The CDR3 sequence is CASSVFHRDEQYF. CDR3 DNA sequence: TGTGCCAGCAGCGTCTTTCACCGGGACGAGCAGTACTTC.